This T cell receptor (beta chain) was sequenced for a study of spatial heterogeneity in lung cancer. Whole-study context: Raw reads showed each unique TCR and UMI combination turning up more than ten times on average.

This clonotype was seen ten or more times. Its antigen is currently unknown. The junction had 9 bases not matched to a gene; V was cut back by 8 bases and J by 0 bases. The CDR3 length is 17 residues. Germline V gene sequence: CDR1 SGHAT, CDR2 FQDESV (reference sequence). Documented time point: sample taken at primary tumor resection. Whole RNA was taken from tumor, nontumor lung or frozen PBMC; it was then sequenced unsorted. Study-wide points: Ubiquitous expanded tumor TCRs were observed in blood more at resection than follow-up.

Each TCR cDNA molecule bore a unique molecular identifier. TCRdb analysed the 5' RACE reads with MiXCR anew, one entry per CDR3 protein. The sample includes over 90,000 distinct CDR3 sequences, approximately 8.2% of them seen just once. The receptor comes from a male donor with early-stage non-small cell lung cancer. The sequenced sample was PBMCs, obtained at surgery. J is TRBJ2-6 and V is TRBV11-1, with 8 bases aligning to TRBD2. The CDR3 nucleotides are TGTGCCAGCGGAAGAAGGCTAGCGGGCTCTGGGGCCAACGTCCTGACTTTC. It is translated as CASGRRLAGSGANVLTF.